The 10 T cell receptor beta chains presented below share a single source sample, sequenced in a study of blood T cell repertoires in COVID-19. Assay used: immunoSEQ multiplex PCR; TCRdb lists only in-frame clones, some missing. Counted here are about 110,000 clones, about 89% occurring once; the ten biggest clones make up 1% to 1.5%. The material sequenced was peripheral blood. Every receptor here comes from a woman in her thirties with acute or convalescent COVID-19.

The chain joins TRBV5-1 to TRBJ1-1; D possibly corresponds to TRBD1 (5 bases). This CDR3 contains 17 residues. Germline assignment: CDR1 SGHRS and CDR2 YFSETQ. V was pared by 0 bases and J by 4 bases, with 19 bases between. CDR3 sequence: CASSLARESVGSTEAFF. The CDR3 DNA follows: TGCGCCAGCAGCTTGGCCAGGGAATCGGTCGGTAGCACTGAAGCTTTCTTT.

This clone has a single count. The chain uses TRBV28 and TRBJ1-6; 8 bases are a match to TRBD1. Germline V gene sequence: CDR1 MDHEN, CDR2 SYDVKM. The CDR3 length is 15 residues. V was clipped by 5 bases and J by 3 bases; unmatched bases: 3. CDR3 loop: CASSVDRDYNSPLHF. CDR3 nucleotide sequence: TGTGCCAGCAGTGTGGACAGGGACTATAATTCACCCCTCCACTTT. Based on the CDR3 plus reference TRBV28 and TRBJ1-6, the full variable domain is DVKVTQSSRYLVKRTGEKVFLECVQDMDHENMFWYRQDPGLGLRLIYFSYDVKMKEKGDIPEGYSVSREKKERFSLILESASTNQTSMYLCASSVDRDYNSPLHFGNGTRLTVT.

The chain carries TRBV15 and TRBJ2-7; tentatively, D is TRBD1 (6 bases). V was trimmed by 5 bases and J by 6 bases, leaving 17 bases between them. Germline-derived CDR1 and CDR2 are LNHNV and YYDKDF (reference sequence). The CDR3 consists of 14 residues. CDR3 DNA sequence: TGTGCCACCAGCGCCGAGGGGGAAGGGTTCGAGCAGTACTTC. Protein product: CATSAEGEGFEQYF.

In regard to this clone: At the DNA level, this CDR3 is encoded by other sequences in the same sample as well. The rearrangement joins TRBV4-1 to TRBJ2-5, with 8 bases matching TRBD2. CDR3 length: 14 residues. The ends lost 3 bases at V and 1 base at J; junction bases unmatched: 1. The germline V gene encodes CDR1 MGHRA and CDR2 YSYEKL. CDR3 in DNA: TGCGCCAGCAGCCAGGCGGGGGGCCAAGAGACCCAGTACTTC. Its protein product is CASSQAGGQETQYF.

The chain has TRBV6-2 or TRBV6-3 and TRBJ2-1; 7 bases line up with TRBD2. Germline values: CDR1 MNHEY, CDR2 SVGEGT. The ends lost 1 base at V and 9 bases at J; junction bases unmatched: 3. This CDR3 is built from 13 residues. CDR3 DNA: TGTGCCAGCAGTTACTTAGGGGAGGGTGAGCAGTTCTTC. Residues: CASSYLGEGEQFF.

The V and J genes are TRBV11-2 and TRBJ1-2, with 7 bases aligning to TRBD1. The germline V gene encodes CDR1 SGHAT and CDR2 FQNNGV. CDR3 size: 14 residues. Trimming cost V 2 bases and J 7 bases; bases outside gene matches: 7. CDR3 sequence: CASSLLAGGGGYTF. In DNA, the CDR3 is TGTGCCAGCAGCTTATTAGCAGGGGGAGGTGGCTACACCTTC.

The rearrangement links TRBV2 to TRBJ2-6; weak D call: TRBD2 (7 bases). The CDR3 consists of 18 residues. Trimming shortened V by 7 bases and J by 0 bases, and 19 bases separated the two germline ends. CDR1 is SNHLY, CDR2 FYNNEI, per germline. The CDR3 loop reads CASTPPGGPASGANVLTF. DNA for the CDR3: TGTGCCAGCACCCCCCCGGGGGGCCCGGCCTCTGGGGCCAACGTCCTGACTTTC.

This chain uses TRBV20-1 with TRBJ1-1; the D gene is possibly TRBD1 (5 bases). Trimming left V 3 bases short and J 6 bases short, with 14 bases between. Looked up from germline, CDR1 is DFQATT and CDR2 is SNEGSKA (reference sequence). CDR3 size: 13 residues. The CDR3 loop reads CSASGGGGPEAFF. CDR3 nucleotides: TGCAGTGCTAGTGGCGGGGGGGGACCTGAAGCTTTCTTT.

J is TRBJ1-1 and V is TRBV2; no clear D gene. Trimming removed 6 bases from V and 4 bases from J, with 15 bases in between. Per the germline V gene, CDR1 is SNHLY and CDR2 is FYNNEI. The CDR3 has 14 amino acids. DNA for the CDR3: TGTGCCAGCAGGGTGTGGCTTCCCACCACTGAAGCTTTCTTT. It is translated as CASRVWLPTTEAFF.

As DNA, the CDR3 is TGTGCCAGCAGCTTACGGTTGGTAGCGGGATTTGAAGAGACCCAGTACTTC. As protein: CASSLRLVAGFEETQYF. The J gene is TRBJ2-5, the V gene TRBV11-2; TRBD2 aligns across 8 bases. There are 17 residues in the CDR3. The V gene end was trimmed by 2 bases and the J gene end by 3 bases; junction bases not matched to a gene: 11. The V gene's germline CDR1 is SGHAT and CDR2 FQNNGV.